This T cell receptor beta chain is drawn from a study of shared clonotypes between healthy human individuals. Germline V gene data show CDR1 as ENHRY and CDR2 as SYGVKD. Trimming took 4 bases from V and 1 from J; bases not matched to a gene: 4. This CDR3 is 15 amino acids long. Naive CD45RA+ and memory CD45RA-negative subsets were split from CD4+ cells. Using immunoSEQ multiplex PCR, the repertoire was profiled, and TCRdb retains in-frame clones only, with some absent. This sample yields 2.5 million or so clones, of which around 94% are seen a single time; roughly 0.14% belongs to the top ten. Sequencing was done on a sample of naive CD4+ T cells sorted from blood. This sample's subset: CD45RA+ positively selected. This receptor was identified in a man aged 18 to 29 in good health. This chain uses TRBV10-3 with TRBJ2-3; 8 bases are a match to TRBD1. CDR3 nucleotides: TGTGCCATCAGTGCCCTGGACAGGGGCACAGATACGCAGTATTTT. Residues: CAISALDRGTDTQYF.